The T cell receptor beta chain described here comes from a study of blood T cell repertoires in COVID-19. J lost 0 bases, V lost 0 bases, and 6 bases had no gene match. Germline V gives CDR1 SGHNT, CDR2 YYREEE (reference sequence). The CDR3 spans 17 residues. Sequenced by immunoSEQ multiplex PCR; TCRdb stores in-frame clones only, minus some. In the table there are under 200,000 clones, around 83% of which are singletons. This sequence originates from an elderly woman in a cohort sampled during active or convalescent COVID-19. The sequenced material came from peripheral blood. V and J are TRBV5-4 and TRBJ1-3, with 7 bases fitting TRBD1. CDR3: CASSLAGQAHSGNTIYF. Here the CDR3 DNA reads TGTGCCAGCAGCTTGGCCGGACAGGCGCACTCTGGAAACACCATATATTTT.